These T cell receptor beta chains were read from a single sample in a study of identical twins. Each CDR3 protein is one row after TCRdb ran MiXCR on the 5' RACE reads. The sample lists more than 1.5 million distinct CDR3 sequences, more than 30% occurring once. Sample: cord blood. These receptors originate from a newborn girl in good health. Both conserved end residues are part of each CDR3. A D gene is named only where the DNA matches it firmly. The size of a clone is reported for some rows only, either as once, few or many, or as a class for expanded clones.

j_gene: TRBJ1-2; d_gene: NA; v_gene: TRBV29-1; abundance: NA; len: 15; CDR3aa: CSVEVLGTNGYGYTF; CDR3nt: TGCAGCGTTGAAGTGCTGGGGACTAACGGCTATGGCTACACCTTC
j_gene: TRBJ2-2; d_gene: TRBD2; v_gene: TRBV20-1; abundance: NA; len: 14; CDR3aa: CSASLAGANGELFF; CDR3nt: TGCAGTGCTAGCCTAGCGGGGGCAAACGGGGAGCTGTTTTTT
j_gene: TRBJ2-5; d_gene: TRBD2; v_gene: TRBV29-1; abundance: NA; len: 15; CDR3aa: CSETSGRGTQETQYF; CDR3nt: TGCAGCGAGACTAGCGGGAGGGGTACCCAAGAGACCCAGTACTTC
j_gene: TRBJ1-1; d_gene: NA; v_gene: TRBV28; abundance: NA; len: 13; CDR3aa: CASTEGSNTEAFF; CDR3nt: TGTGCCAGCACCGAAGGATCGAACACTGAAGCTTTCTTT
j_gene: TRBJ1-1; d_gene: NA; v_gene: TRBV10-3; abundance: NA; len: 15; CDR3aa: CAISESNAPPGMAFF; CDR3nt: TGTGCCATCAGTGAGTCGAACGCCCCCCCGGGGATGGCTTTCTTT
j_gene: TRBJ1-2; d_gene: NA; v_gene: TRBV4-1; abundance: few; len: 15; CDR3aa: CASSQVVGSNYGYTF; CDR3nt: TGCGCCAGCAGCCAAGTGGTAGGGTCTAACTATGGCTACACCTTC
j_gene: TRBJ1-6; d_gene: TRBD1; v_gene: TRBV29-1; abundance: NA; len: 13; CDR3aa: CSVRQGDNSPPHF; CDR3nt: TGCAGCGTTAGACAGGGAGATAATTCACCCCCCCACTTT
j_gene: TRBJ2-7; d_gene: TRBD2; v_gene: TRBV20-1; abundance: NA; len: 14; CDR3aa: CSARLPKRGDEQYF; CDR3nt: TGCAGTGCTAGACTTCCTAAGCGGGGCGACGAGCAGTACTTC
j_gene: TRBJ2-1; d_gene: NA; v_gene: TRBV10-2; abundance: once; len: 17; CDR3aa: CASNSDRDFPRYNEQFF; CDR3nt: TGCGCCAGCAACAGCGACAGGGACTTCCCCCGGTACAATGAGCAGTTCTTC
j_gene: TRBJ1-4; d_gene: NA; v_gene: TRBV20-1; abundance: NA; len: 14; CDR3aa: CSASVQGVHGKLFF; CDR3nt: TGCAGTGCTAGTGTCCAGGGAGTACATGGAAAACTGTTTTTT
j_gene: TRBJ1-1; d_gene: NA; v_gene: TRBV14; abundance: NA; len: 16; CDR3aa: CASSRTWEGSDTEAFF; CDR3nt: TGTGCCAGCAGCCGGACCTGGGAGGGATCGGACACTGAAGCTTTCTTT
j_gene: TRBJ2-5; d_gene: TRBD1; v_gene: TRBV6-1; abundance: NA; len: 13; CDR3aa: CASRLQGSETQYF; CDR3nt: TGTGCCAGCAGGTTACAGGGGTCAGAGACCCAGTACTTC
j_gene: TRBJ2-3; d_gene: TRBD2; v_gene: TRBV10-3; abundance: NA; len: 15; CDR3aa: CAIKNRGGDTDTQYF; CDR3nt: TGTGCCATCAAGAATCGGGGGGGCGACACAGATACGCAGTATTTT
j_gene: TRBJ2-3; d_gene: TRBD2; v_gene: TRBV5-6; abundance: NA; len: 17; CDR3aa: CASSSFGLAGVTDTQYF; CDR3nt: TGTGCCAGCAGCTCCTTTGGACTAGCGGGCGTTACAGATACGCAGTATTTT
j_gene: TRBJ1-2; d_gene: NA; v_gene: TRBV5-6; abundance: NA; len: 13; CDR3aa: CAGSLARNYGYTF; CDR3nt: TGTGCCGGCAGCTTGGCCAGAAACTATGGCTACACCTTC
j_gene: TRBJ2-4; d_gene: NA; v_gene: TRBV2; abundance: NA; len: 17; CDR3aa: CASSPHSSGIAKNIQYF; CDR3nt: TGTGCCAGCAGTCCCCATTCAAGTGGGATAGCCAAAAACATTCAGTACTTC
j_gene: TRBJ2-5; d_gene: TRBD2; v_gene: TRBV24-1; abundance: few; len: 18; CDR3aa: CATSDPFLSSGSRETQYF; CDR3nt: TGTGCCACCAGTGATCCCTTCCTCTCTAGCGGGAGTCGAGAGACCCAGTACTTC
j_gene: TRBJ1-2; d_gene: NA; v_gene: TRBV7-2; abundance: NA; len: 17; CDR3aa: CASSLDPGGSLFYGYTF; CDR3nt: TGTGCCAGCAGCTTAGACCCCGGAGGAAGCCTTTTTTATGGCTACACCTTC
j_gene: TRBJ2-1; d_gene: TRBD2; v_gene: TRBV20-1; abundance: once; len: 13; CDR3aa: CSARKGLASEQFF; CDR3nt: TGCAGTGCTAGAAAGGGACTAGCGAGTGAGCAGTTCTTC